This T cell receptor beta chain was observed in a study of T-cell reconstitution after alpha-beta-depleted transplantation in children. The TCRbeta library incorporated unique molecular identifiers. TCRdb independently ran MiXCR on the PCR reads; one entry per CDR3 protein. The table records roughly 49,000 distinct CDR3 sequences, about 9% of them present only once. This clonotype has ten or more counts. Germline CDR1 reads SGHRS; CDR2 reads YFSETQ. The J segment lost 0 bases and the V segment lost 4 bases, leaving 17 bases of the junction unmatched. This CDR3 spans 20 amino acids. The chain combines TRBV5-1 with TRBJ2-4; 9 bases match TRBD2. Here the sequenced sample was PBMCs, mostly from graft donor cells, taken 60 days after TCRalphabeta/CD19-depleted stem cell transplant. The receptor comes from a male patient between 2 and 10 years old who had a stem cell transplant for chronic granulomatous disease, so the T cells may come from the graft donor. CDR3 sequence: CASSPGSTTSGALAKNIQYF. The DNA for the CDR3 is TGCGCCAGCAGCCCTGGCTCTACGACTAGCGGAGCCCTAGCCAAAAACATTCAGTACTTC. Complete variable domain (other parts from reference TRBV5-1 and TRBJ2-4): KAGVTQTPRYLIKTRGQQVTLSCSPISGHRSVSWYQQTPGQGLQFLFEYFSETQRNKGNFPGRFSGRQFSNSRSEMNVSTLELGDSALYLCASSPGSTTSGALAKNIQYFGAGTRLSVL.